This T cell receptor (beta chain) is drawn from a study of T cell repertoires in cytomegalovirus infection. TCRdb reanalysed the reads using MiXCR and keeps one entry per CDR3 protein. Of about 180,000 distinct CDR3 sequences listed, over 13% are singletons. The V and J ends lost 3 bases and 5 bases, in that order; junction bases with no gene match: 12. Germline CDR1 KGHSH, CDR2 LQKENI. The CDR3 has 16 residues. J is TRBJ2-7 and V is TRBV18; 8 positions match TRBD1. The sequence was collected from a human donor in good health (CMV status not recorded). Some clones in this sample may be carry-over from other donors' samples. The specimen was PBMCs. CDR3 in DNA: TGTGCCAGCTCACCGTATGCAGGGGGCTCGGCCCACGAGCAGTACTTC. Protein: CASSPYAGGSAHEQYF.